This TCR beta chain was sequenced for a study of blood T cells in healthy people across ages. Overall study: Using template switching, researchers captured about one barcoded beta molecule for each two T cells. Broader study findings: Shifts in expanded clonotypes may have been confounded by donor CMV status, which was unknown.

Per germline, CDR1 SGDLS and CDR2 YYNGEE. The CDR3 is made up of 16 amino acids. PCR was performed a second time for about 6 to 11 cycles using a sample-barcoded 5' primer and a J-beta primer mix. Each CDR3 protein gets one entry after TCRdb re-called the 5' RACE reads with MiXCR. The data contain 1.5 million to 2 million distinct CDR3 sequences, approximately 28% of them singletons. The authors extracted at least 6 micrograms of total RNA per sample. This clonotype was counted only a few times. The antigen remains undetermined. At one of its ends the junction is not consistent with the germline gene, which may arise from a read error.

This receptor was obtained from a woman aged 30 to 39 in good health. Sequenced sample: blood. This sequence joins TRBV9 and TRBJ2-3; D not resolved. CDR3 nucleotides: TGTGCCTGCAGCGTAACGTCGGGCGATGCCACAGATACGCAGTATTTT. Residues: CACSVTSGDATDTQYF.